This T cell receptor (beta chain) was observed in a study of blood T cell repertoires in COVID-19. In the authors' workflow: Reference gene primer amplification gave estimated nucleated cell counts. Method: immunoSEQ multiplex PCR; TCRdb's copy keeps in-frame clones and lacks some. That table gives V, J and clone size, and the DNA gave D and trimming. The table records some 80,000 clones, approximately 86% of them present only once. Trimming stripped 0 bases from V and 10 bases from J, with 13 bases between. There are 13 residues in the CDR3. Germline values: CDR1 LGHDT, CDR2 YNNKEL (reference sequence).

The chain links TRBV3-1 (or the pseudogene TRBV3-2) to TRBJ2-7; D may be TRBD1 (7 bases). The source is a human donor in a cohort sampled during active COVID-19. Sequencing was done on a sample of peripheral blood. This chain's CDR3 is CASSQDRRGHQYF. For the CDR3, the DNA is TGTGCCAGCAGCCAAGATCGGAGGGGGCATCAGTACTTC.